This T cell receptor beta chain comes out of a study of blood T cell repertoires in COVID-19 (dated by TCRdb to 2018 to 2021). Background for the entire study: Collaborator samples came from the United States, Italy and Spain and covered acute and convalescent phases of COVID-19. The material from the prospective study consisted of cDNA or gDNA derived from T cells, B-cell-depleted T cells, or PBMCs. The repertoires were released in a freely available public database intended as a resource for research on the immune response to SARS-CoV-2. Where HLA class I and class II types were available, the types were taken from metadata supplied by the sample provider, not from assay-based typing. Deeply sampled blood TCRbeta repertoires from subjects exposed to, actively infected with, or recovered from COVID-19 were included in the dataset. The samples were drawn from the first 160 participants of the ongoing ImmuneRACE study and from roughly 1,300 subjects provided by 6 global collaborators. A de-identified subject ID, COVID-19 status, age in years and sex were almost always included in the sample metadata.

Turning to this clone: Its target antigen remains unknown. Base qualities are not recorded, but no much larger clone differs from it by a single base.

The paper's findings and limits, for the study overall: How much clinical and demographic metadata was included differed by source and by participant, and the metadata was provided uncurated.

Its CDR3 holds 22 amino acids, cysteine through phenylalanine. Only the CDR3 DNA stays, 66 bases, in frame from base 1. V and J are trimmed by 5 bases and 7 bases, and the gene matches miss 28 bases of the junction. CDR1 and CDR2 (MDHEN, SYDVKM) derive from the germline V gene. The collaborating institutions used their own protocols to collect whole blood in K2EDTA tubes. Collaborator samples were shipped for TCRbeta analysis as frozen whole blood, isolated PBMCs, or DNA extracted from either sample type. TCRbeta CDR3 regions were amplified from genomic DNA by means of the immunoSEQ Assay, a bias-controlled multiplex PCR. The authors processed their data as follows. The number of nucleated cells in each sample was estimated by amplification of reference gene primers within the assay. To quantify the absolute abundance of each unique TCRbeta CDR3 rearrangement, sequence reads were collapsed and filtered. For each sample, productive Simpson clonality was calculated as the square root of Simpson's diversity index across productive rearrangements. TCRdb took over this immuneACCESS table, retaining in-frame rearrangements with V and J assigned. Such tables are incomplete; in checked studies, under half of the missing clones stem from an unresolved V gene, and the remainder is unexplained. Clone size and the V and J calls come from that table; the DNA yielded D and trimming. The sample data list more than 45,000 clones, and 83% of these were observed just once. 8% to 10% of the sample is taken by the ten largest.

The chain is made from TRBV28 and TRBJ2-1; 11 central bases correspond to TRBD1. This receptor was obtained from a man older than 75 in a cohort sampled during active COVID-19. Sequences were obtained from peripheral blood. The CDR3 sequence is CASSVNAPGQGARLVLKNEQFF. The nucleotides are TGTGCCAGCAGTGTCAACGCACCCGGACAGGGGGCGCGTTTGGTTTTGAAGAATGAGCAGTTCTTC.